The 20 T cell receptor beta chains in this list originate from one sample, sequenced in a study of tumor and adjacent non-tumor tissue in lung cancer. Three rounds of nested PCR, following a modified ARM-PCR protocol, produced the TCRbeta library. MiXCR was run by TCRdb on the multiplex PCR reads, yielding one entry per CDR3 protein. This table has approximately 130,000 distinct CDR3 sequences, around three fifths appearing once. No cell sorting was done before RNA was extracted from the tissue. The specimen sequenced was lung tumor tissue. Every receptor here comes from a man aged 25-45 years with non-small cell lung cancer.

On this clonotype: A much bigger clone sits one base away, suggesting this may be a read error. The rearrangement uses TRBV20-1 and TRBJ2-5, with 9 bases identical to TRBD1. This CDR3 is 14 amino acids long. Germline V CDR1 and CDR2: DFQATT, SNEGSKA (reference sequence). In DNA form, the CDR3 reads TGCAGTGCTAGAGGGACAGGGGCCCAAGGGACCCAGTACTTC. It encodes CSARGTGAQGTQYF.

This clonotype has at least ten counts. The rearrangement joins TRBV6-5 to TRBJ1-5, with TRBD1 matching over 7 bases. The germline V gene encodes CDR1 MNHEY and CDR2 SVGAGI. The CDR3 has 15 amino acids. V shed 6 bases, J shed 5 bases, and the junction held 10 bases outside the gene matches. The CDR3 coding sequence is TGTGCCAGCAGCCCAAGACAGGGTCGTGATCAGCCCCAGCATTTT. This gives the protein CASSPRQGRDQPQHF.

This clonotype was observed a few times. This chain connects TRBV12-3 or TRBV12-4 to TRBJ2-1, with D unclear. Trimming took off 4 bases at V and 10 bases at J, with 11 bases between the two ends. The CDR3 has 12 amino acids. This CDR3 is CASSSSPFEQFF. DNA for the CDR3: TGTGCCAGCAGTTCCTCCCCGTTCGAGCAGTTCTTC.

Turning to this clonotype: One end of the junction fails to match germline, which may point to a read error. The rearrangement links TRBV6-1 to TRBJ2-7, with D maybe TRBD1 (5 bases). The length of the CDR3 is 15 residues. Germline lookup yields CDR1 MNHNS and CDR2 SASEGT. CDR3 coding DNA: TGTACCAGCAGCGAAGGGTCGGCAGGGTCCTACGAGCAGTACTTC. This encodes CTSSEGSAGSYEQYF.

The chain links TRBV12-3 or TRBV12-4 to TRBJ2-1, with a tentative D call TRBD2 (6 bases). Trimming stripped 5 bases from V and 6 bases from J, with 14 bases between. The CDR3 contains 14 residues. The CDR3 here is CASSPSGLLNEQFF. CDR3 bases: TGTGCCAGCAGTCCCTCAGGACTACTCAATGAGCAGTTCTTC.

This clonotype was recorded at least ten times. For the CDR3, the DNA is TGTGCCAGCAGTTTTCAGGTCGGAACAGATACGCAGTATTTT. Protein sequence: CASSFQVGTDTQYF. The V call is TRBV12-3 or TRBV12-4, the J call TRBJ2-3, with D uncertain. The ends were cut back, 3 bases at V and 3 bases at J, with 10 bases in the middle. The CDR3 totals 14 residues.

This clonotype was detected only a few times. The missing conserved phenylalanine or tryptophan at the end of this CDR3 makes a read error likely. The CDR3 coding sequence is TGCAGTGCTACACATACAGGGGGCCATGGTTACACCATC. Its translation is CSATHTGGHGYTI. The chain joins TRBV20-1 to TRBJ1-2; 9 bases are shared with TRBD1. The CDR3 is 13 amino acids. Germline CDR1 and CDR2: DFQATT and SNEGSKA (reference sequence).

The chain carries TRBV4-1 and TRBJ2-2; tentatively, D is TRBD2 (6 bases). The CDR3 contains 19 residues. Germline CDR1 reads MGHRA; CDR2 reads YSYEKL. The V end was cut by 4 bases, the J end by 1 base, with 22 bases between. CDR3 bases: TGCGCCAGCAGCCCTTCAGGTGGGGGGAAAGGGAGGAACACCGGGGAGCTGTTTTTT. It encodes CASSPSGGGKGRNTGELFF.

This clonotype appeared a few times. This chain joins TRBV4-1 and TRBJ2-7; 8 bases align to TRBD1. Germline lookup yields CDR1 MGHRA and CDR2 YSYEKL. With 4 bases clipped from V and 0 bases from J, the junction kept 8 bases outside the gene matches. This CDR3 is 16 amino acids long. CDR3 nucleotides: TGCGCCAGCAGCCGAGGACAGGGTCCAAGCTCCTACGAGCAGTACTTC. Amino acids: CASSRGQGPSSYEQYF.

The chain links TRBV6-6 to TRBJ2-3, with D tentatively TRBD1 or TRBD2 (5 bases each). Germline assignment: CDR1 MNHNY and CDR2 SVGAGI (reference sequence). V lost 11 bases, J lost 5 bases, and 11 bases lay in between. The CDR3 runs 11 residues. The CDR3 loop reads CAGRGKDTQYF. CDR3 sequence (DNA): TGTGCCGGCCGGGGCAAAGATACGCAGTATTTT.

The rearrangement joins TRBV20-1 to TRBJ2-7; possibly TRBD1 or TRBD2 for D (6 bases each). V gave up 0 bases and J gave up 2 bases, with 14 bases separating them. In germline, CDR1 is DFQATT, CDR2 SNEGSKA (reference sequence). This CDR3 comprises 15 residues. The CDR3 spells CSARDQWRGTYEQYF. The CDR3 nucleotides read TGCAGTGCTAGAGATCAGTGGAGGGGGACCTACGAGCAGTACTTC.

Of note for this clonotype: One end of the junction does not line up with germline, which may come from a read error. The chain carries TRBV20-1 and TRBJ2-7; 11 nucleotides match TRBD1. CDR1 and CDR2 (germline): DFQATT, SNEGSKA (reference sequence). This CDR3 has 15 amino acids. The CDR3 loop is CSARYWDRGSYEQYF. CDR3 nucleotides: TGCAGTGCTAGATATTGGGACAGGGGGTCCTATGAGCAGTACTTC.

As concerns this clonotype: At one of its ends the junction is not consistent with the germline gene, which may arise from a read error. V and J are TRBV6-5 and TRBJ1-3, with D perhaps matching TRBD1 (5 bases). The CDR3 runs to 17 residues. Germline V lookup: CDR1 MNHEY, CDR2 SVGAGI. The CDR3 sequence: CASSSWGTRSSGNTTYF. In nucleotides, the CDR3 is TGTGCAAGCAGTTCCTGGGGGACTAGATCGTCTGGAAACACCACATATTTT.

The rearrangement links TRBV20-1 to TRBJ1-6, with D possibly matching TRBD1 (5 bases). In germline, CDR1 is DFQATT, CDR2 SNEGSKA (reference sequence). The CDR3 extends over 15 amino acids. V was shortened by 2 bases and J by 10 bases, with 18 bases between the two germline ends. This CDR3 is CSARRTRALGSPLHF. DNA for the CDR3: TGCAGTGCTAGAAGGACCAGGGCCTTGGGCTCACCCCTCCACTTT.

Concerning this clonotype itself: A read error may produce the germline difference seen at one junction end. The chain joins TRBV6-2 or TRBV6-3 to TRBJ1-6; no reliable D call. The CDR3 loop spans 12 amino acids. Germline-derived CDR1 and CDR2 are MNHEY and SVGEGT. The CDR3 loop is CASNYGNSPLHF. CDR3 DNA: TGTGCCAGCAATTATGGGAATTCACCCCTCCATTTT.

With regard to this clonotype: Being one base from a much bigger clone, this may be a read error. V is TRBV29-1 and J is TRBJ1-2; D uncertain. CDR1 and CDR2 from the germline V gene are SQVTM and ANQGSEA. CDR3 length: 11 amino acids. CDR3 nucleotides: TGCGGCGTGGCGACGAAGGTGGGCTACACCTTC. It specifies CGVATKVGYTF.

Details on this clonotype: A much larger clone differs from this one at a single base, so this may be a read error. The J gene is TRBJ1-1, the V gene TRBV10-3; D is ambiguous. In germline, CDR1 is ENHRY, CDR2 SYGVKD. The CDR3 runs 15 residues. The CDR3 spells CVISELLTENTEAFF. The CDR3 coding sequence is TGTGTCATCAGTGAGTTACTTACAGAGAACACTGAAGCTTTCTTT.

In the case of this clonotype: A much larger clone differs by one base, so this may be a read error. The chain recombines TRBV6-1 with TRBJ2-1; the D gene could be TRBD1 or TRBD2 (5 bases each). CDR1 and CDR2 (germline): MNHNS, SASEGT. CDR3 length: 14 residues. The CDR3 DNA reads as TGTGCCAGCAGTCCCTGGGGGTTGGGAAATGGGCAGTTCTTC. Its protein product is CASSPWGLGNGQFF.

This clonotype was detected a few times. The gene calls are TRBV24-1 and TRBJ2-2, with D tentatively TRBD1 (5 bases). There are 12 residues in the CDR3. Germline V gives CDR1 KGHDR, CDR2 SFDVKD. Trimming left V 9 bases short and J 3 bases short, with 7 bases between. The CDR3 bases are TGTGCCACCGACAGTGACACCGGGGAGCTGTTTTTT. Its translation: CATDSDTGELFF.

This clonotype has ten or more counts. V is TRBV7-9 and J is TRBJ2-7; D uncertain. Per the germline V gene, CDR1 is SEHNR and CDR2 is FQNEAQ (reference sequence). Trimming left V 1 base short and J 1 base short, with 8 bases between. The CDR3 spans 14 residues. CDR3 nucleotide sequence: TGTGCCAGCAGCTTAGAGATGCAGTCCTACGAGCAGTACTTC. This codes for CASSLEMQSYEQYF.